This section outlines one T cell receptor (beta chain) sequence together with its context. Libraries were prepared by immunoSEQ multiplex PCR; TCRdb keeps only in-frame clonotypes and omits some of them. The data contain roughly 41,000 clones, 86% of them singletons. This record belongs to a study of OX40 agonist ivuxolimab in advanced cancers. V was shortened by 5 bases and J by 2 bases, with 15 bases between the two germline ends. The CDR3 loop spans 15 amino acids. CDR1 and CDR2 from the germline V gene are SGHVS and FQNEAQ. The origin of this receptor is an adult with an advanced solid tumor such as melanoma, head and neck, liver or kidney cancer. The sample here was CD4+ or CD8+ T cells sorted from blood, taken in a trial of the OX40 agonist ivuxolimab. The genes are TRBV7-8 and TRBJ2-5; no firm D call. This CDR3 is CASSRLSGQQETQYF. CDR3 DNA: TGTGCCAGCAGCCGCCTGTCAGGCCAGCAAGAGACCCAGTACTTC. The complete variable domain, with remaining parts taken from reference TRBV7-8 and TRBJ2-5, reads GAGVSQSPRYKVAKRGQDVALRCDPISGHVSLFWYQQALGQGPEFLTYFQNEAQLDKSGLPSDRFFAERPEGSVSTLKIQRTQQEDSAVYLCASSRLSGQQETQYFGPGTRLLVL.